A single sample gave rise to the 28 T cell receptor beta chains below, sequenced in a study of T cells after yellow fever vaccination. Using its own MiXCR run on the 5' RACE reads, TCRdb lists one record per CDR3 protein. The sample shows hundreds of thousands of distinct CDR3 sequences, approximately 8% of them seen only once. Sample: PBMCs, taken approximately 40 days after the first yellow fever vaccination. The source of these receptors is a man between 18 and 29 years old who received the YFV17D yellow fever vaccine.

This clonotype appeared a few times. Here the CDR3 DNA reads TGCGCCAGCAGCTTACGGCGGGACTCAAACGATGGTTCACCCCTCCACTTT. Its translation is CASSLRRDSNDGSPLHF. The chain recombines TRBV5-1 with TRBJ1-6; D possibly corresponds to TRBD1 (5 bases). V was pared by 2 bases and J by 9 bases, with 21 bases between. This CDR3 contains 17 residues. The germline CDR1 and CDR2 sequences are SGHRS and YFSETQ.

The chain recombines TRBV3-1 with TRBJ2-1, with 11 nucleotides matching TRBD2. Germline CDR1 is LGHDT and CDR2 is YNNKEL (reference sequence). Trimming cost V 0 bases and J 4 bases; bases outside gene matches: 8. The CDR3 length is 18 residues. CDR3 nucleotides: TGTGCCAGCAGCCAAGATTCACCGGGACTAGCGGAGTACAATGAGCAGTTCTTC. As protein: CASSQDSPGLAEYNEQFF.

This clonotype has a handful of counts. CDR3 amino acids: CSARRTDWGDTQYF. The CDR3 nucleotides are TGCAGTGCTAGAAGGACAGACTGGGGAGATACGCAGTATTTT. V and J are TRBV20-1 and TRBJ2-3, with D possibly being TRBD1 (6 bases). There are 14 residues in the CDR3. Germline V gene data show CDR1 as DFQATT and CDR2 as SNEGSKA (reference sequence). V was pared by 2 bases and J by 5 bases, with 14 bases between.

The sample holds a few counts of this clonotype. The CDR3 loop is CASSTGTGGPNTGELFF. CDR3 DNA: TGCGCCAGCAGCACAGGGACAGGAGGTCCGAACACCGGGGAGCTGTTTTTT. The chain recombines TRBV5-1 with TRBJ2-2; 8 nucleotides agree with TRBD1. The J segment lost 0 bases and the V segment lost 4 bases, leaving 8 bases of the junction unmatched. There are 17 residues in the CDR3. CDR1 is SGHRS, CDR2 YFSETQ, per germline. Full variable domain (remainder filled in from reference TRBV5-1 and TRBJ2-2): KAGVTQTPRYLIKTRGQQVTLSCSPISGHRSVSWYQQTPGQGLQFLFEYFSETQRNKGNFPGRFSGRQFSNSRSEMNVSTLELGDSALYLCASSTGTGGPNTGELFFGEGSRLTVL.

A remark on this clonotype: A read error may be the cause here, since a much bigger clone is one base away. The V gene is TRBV29-1, the J gene TRBJ1-1; TRBD1 might be the D (5 bases). Trimming removed 8 bases from V and 0 bases from J, with 13 bases in between. Looked up from germline, CDR1 is SQVTM and CDR2 is ANQGSEA. The CDR3 consists of 13 residues. The CDR3 loop is CSPLRGLNTEAFF. In nucleotides, the CDR3 is TGCAGCCCCTTGAGGGGCCTGAACACTGAAGCTTTCTTT.

The sample holds many counts of this clonotype. The chain recombines TRBV11-2 with TRBJ2-1; D is possibly TRBD2 (7 bases). This CDR3 contains 16 residues. Trimming removed 5 bases from V and 8 bases from J, with 22 bases in between. Per germline, CDR1 SGHAT and CDR2 FQNNGV. The CDR3 here is CASSPYPGGPGDEQFF. For the CDR3, the DNA is TGTGCCAGCAGCCCCTATCCCGGGGGGCCGGGCGATGAGCAGTTCTTC. Full variable domain (rest looked up from reference TRBV11-2 and TRBJ2-1): EAGVAQSPRYKIIEKRQSVAFWCNPISGHATLYWYQQILGQGPKLLIQFQNNGVVDDSQLPKDRFSAERLKGVDSTLKIQPAKLEDSAVYLCASSPYPGGPGDEQFFGPGTRLTVL.

CDR3 residues: CASSLGLSSGNTIYF. The CDR3 DNA follows: TGCGCCAGCAGCTTGGGCCTTTCGAGTGGAAACACCATATATTTT. The chain links TRBV5-1 to TRBJ1-3; no clear D gene. This CDR3 is 15 amino acids long. V gave up 0 bases and J gave up 3 bases, with 10 bases separating them. Germline V lookup: CDR1 SGHRS, CDR2 YFSETQ.

V is TRBV3-1 and J is TRBJ2-7; 7 bases are shared with TRBD2. Germline trimming cut 2 bases from V and 3 bases from J; bases unmatched to any gene: 7. The V gene's germline CDR1 is LGHDT and CDR2 YNNKEL (reference sequence). The CDR3 length is 15 residues. CDR3 bases: TGTGCCAGCAGCCAACTAGCGGCCTACAACTACGAGCAGTACTTC. Residues: CASSQLAAYNYEQYF.

This clonotype has only a few counts. The V gene is TRBV3-1, the J gene TRBJ2-7; perhaps TRBD2 as D (5 bases). CDR3 length: 14 residues. V lost 1 base, J lost 1 base, and 8 bases lay in between. Germline loops: CDR1 LGHDT, CDR2 YNNKEL (reference sequence). CDR3 bases: TGTGCCAGCAGCCAAGGCTTAGCGTCCTACGAGCAGTACTTC. Translated, it gives CASSQGLASYEQYF.

The V call is TRBV20-1, the J call TRBJ1-1; 7 bases match TRBD1. CDR1 and CDR2 (germline): DFQATT, SNEGSKA (reference sequence). The CDR3 consists of 16 residues. V was pared by 1 base and J by 6 bases, with 14 bases of the junction left unmatched. This CDR3 is CSARAGTAGGKSEAFF. CDR3 DNA: TGCAGTGCTAGAGCCGGGACAGCGGGAGGTAAATCTGAAGCTTTCTTT.

This clonotype was detected a few times. V usage is TRBV10-2 and J usage is TRBJ1-3, with D uncertain. Germline CDR1 reads WSHSY; CDR2 reads SAAADI. CDR3 size: 15 residues. V lost 2 bases to trimming and J lost 0 bases, with 8 bases between them. CDR3 DNA: TGCGCCAGCAGTGAGCGCCCTAGCTCTGGAAACACCATATATTTT. Translation: CASSERPSSGNTIYF.

This clonotype was picked up a small number of times. The J gene is TRBJ2-2, the V gene TRBV7-9; 7 bases are a match to TRBD1. The V segment lost 6 bases and the J segment 5 bases; nucleotides outside the gene matches: 3. Per the germline V gene, CDR1 is SEHNR and CDR2 is FQNEAQ (reference sequence). This CDR3 is 13 amino acids long. The CDR3 DNA follows: TGTGCCAGCAGGACGACAGGGACCGGGGAGCTGTTTTTT. Encoded protein: CASRTTGTGELFF.

Many counts were recorded for this clonotype. The chain carries TRBV20-1 and TRBJ2-1; TRBD2 aligns across 10 bases. Germline CDR1 DFQATT, CDR2 SNEGSKA (reference sequence). The CDR3 totals 15 residues. V lost 0 bases to trimming and J lost 5 bases; unmatched junction nucleotides: 4. The CDR3 DNA reads as TGCAGTGCTAGAGATGGAGCGGGGGGGGACAATGAGCAGTTCTTC. It encodes CSARDGAGGDNEQFF.

The chain couples TRBV9 to TRBJ2-5; D might be TRBD2 (5 bases). Germline V gene sequence: CDR1 SGDLS, CDR2 YYNGEE. Trimming took off 0 bases at V and 4 bases at J, with 7 bases between the two ends. This CDR3 has 13 residues. CDR3 loop: CASSVEGRETQYF. The CDR3 DNA reads TGTGCCAGCAGCGTAGAAGGGAGAGAGACCCAGTACTTC.

This clonotype came up a few times. The gene calls are TRBV27 and TRBJ2-2; no definite D call. V was shortened by 5 bases and J by 1 base, with 14 bases between the two germline ends. CDR3 length equals 16 residues. Germline CDR1 and CDR2: MNHEY and SMNVEV (reference sequence). DNA for the CDR3: TGTGCCAGCAGTGAGCTTCGGACCGAGAACACCGGGGAGCTGTTTTTT. Translation: CASSELRTENTGELFF.

This clonotype was counted many times. The J gene is TRBJ1-2, the V gene TRBV7-2, with a possible D match to TRBD1 (6 bases). The CDR3 sequence is 16 residues long. Germline values: CDR1 SGHTA, CDR2 FQGNSA. Trimming pared 4 bases from V and 1 base from J, leaving 16 bases between. The CDR3: CASSSAAGRGNYGYTF. CDR3 DNA sequence: TGTGCCAGCAGCTCCGCGGCGGGCAGGGGTAACTATGGCTACACCTTC. Supplemented by reference TRBV7-2 and TRBJ1-2, the full variable domain reads GAGVSQSPSNKVTEKGKDVELRCDPISGHTALYWYRQSLGQGLEFLIYFQGNSAPDKSGLPSDRFSAERTGGSVSTLTIQRTQQEDSAVYLCASSSAAGRGNYGYTFGSGTRLTVV.

A remark on this clonotype: Germline and junction disagree at one end, which may indicate a read error. The CDR3 nucleotides are TGTGCTAGCAGCTTAGGTGGGGGTTCTCTGAACCAAGAGACCCAGTACTTC. This encodes CASSLGGGSLNQETQYF. The chain uses TRBV7-7 and TRBJ2-5; either TRBD1 or TRBD2 may fit D (5 bases each). This CDR3 region has 17 residues. CDR1 and CDR2 from the germline V gene are SSHAT and FNYEAQ (reference sequence).

This clonotype was seen only a few times. The gene calls are TRBV7-2 and TRBJ1-3, with D uncertain. Between the trimmed V and J ends, which lost 5 bases and 0 bases, there was a span of 14 bases. This CDR3 spans 16 amino acids. Germline lookup yields CDR1 SGHTA and CDR2 FQGNSA. The CDR3 reads CASSLHRVSSGNTIYF. The CDR3 DNA reads TGTGCCAGCAGCCTCCACCGGGTCAGCTCTGGAAACACCATATATTTT.

V is TRBV27 and J is TRBJ2-3, with 7 positions matching TRBD2. Germline-derived CDR1 and CDR2 are MNHEY and SMNVEV (reference sequence). CDR3 length: 14 amino acids. J was trimmed by 7 bases and V by 6 bases; bases with no gene match: 10. CDR3 residues: CASSPRASGNTQYF. The CDR3 bases are TGTGCCAGCAGCCCTCGGGCTAGCGGTAATACGCAGTATTTT.

In the case of this clonotype: The junction departs from the called germline gene at one end, perhaps through a read error. The chain couples TRBV4-1 to TRBJ2-5; D is unclear. Germline V lookup: CDR1 MGHRA, CDR2 YSYEKL. This CDR3 spans 15 amino acids. CDR3 loop: CASSQEGRYLETKYF. CDR3 DNA: TGCGCCAGCAGCCAAGAAGGCAGGTACTTAGAGACCAAGTACTTC.

The chain couples TRBV20-1 to TRBJ2-7, with TRBD2 matching over 12 bases. The V gene end was trimmed by 3 bases and the J gene end by 5 bases; junction bases not matched to a gene: 5. CDR1 and CDR2 from the germline V gene are DFQATT and SNEGSKA (reference sequence). The CDR3 sequence is 14 residues long. The DNA for the CDR3 is TGCAGTGCTAGTCTAGCGGGGGGGCCCCACGAGCAGTACTTC. This codes for CSASLAGGPHEQYF.

This clonotype showed up just a few times. The chain recombines TRBV10-3 with TRBJ1-2, with 9 bases matching TRBD1. CDR3 length: 15 amino acids. With 5 bases clipped from V and 2 bases from J, the junction kept 6 bases outside the gene matches. Germline assignment: CDR1 ENHRY and CDR2 SYGVKD. The CDR3 bases are TGTGCCATCAGTCTGGGACAGGGCTGGAACTATGGCTACACCTTC. Protein sequence: CAISLGQGWNYGYTF.

In this sample, this clonotype turned up a few times. The rearrangement links TRBV5-4 to TRBJ1-1, with a possible D match to TRBD1 (5 bases). CDR3 length equals 14 residues. Germline CDR1 and CDR2: SGHNT and YYREEE (reference sequence). The V and J ends lost 0 bases and 4 bases respectively, with 10 bases between them. CDR3 bases: TGTGCCAGCAGCTTGGCCGCGGGGGGCACTGAAGCTTTCTTT. This encodes CASSLAAGGTEAFF.

This clonotype showed up just a few times. The CDR3 loop is CASRFRTGNTEAFF. The CDR3 nucleotides are TGTGCCAGCAGGTTCAGGACAGGGAACACTGAAGCTTTCTTT. The V call is TRBV7-2, the J call TRBJ1-1; 7 bases agree with TRBD1. V dropped 6 bases and J dropped 1; count of bases not matched to a gene: 5. Germline CDR1 reads SGHTA; CDR2 reads FQGNSA. This CDR3 comprises 14 residues.

V usage is TRBV7-9 and J usage is TRBJ1-2; D might be TRBD1 (6 bases). This CDR3 spans 15 amino acids. V was clipped by 1 base and J by 3 bases, with 12 bases between them. Germline CDR1 and CDR2: SEHNR and FQNEAQ (reference sequence). CDR3 coding DNA: TGTGCCAGCAGCTTAGGTAGGGGGATCGACTATGGCTACACCTTC. Amino acids: CASSLGRGIDYGYTF. Combining the CDR3 with reference TRBV7-9 and TRBJ1-2 gives the whole variable domain DTGVSQNPRHKITKRGQNVTFRCDPISEHNRLYWYRQTLGQGPEFLTYFQNEAQLEKSRLLSDRFSAERPKGSFSTLEIQRTEQGDSAMYLCASSLGRGIDYGYTFGSGTRLTVV.

This clonotype has ten or more counts. The chain joins TRBV11-2 to TRBJ2-5; a weak D match, TRBD1 (5 bases). CDR1 and CDR2 (germline): SGHAT, FQNNGV. Trimming cost V 5 bases and J 1 base, with 8 bases left between them. The CDR3 sequence is 13 residues long. The CDR3 is CASSARVQETQYF. For the CDR3, the DNA is TGTGCCAGCAGCGCCAGGGTCCAAGAGACCCAGTACTTC.

A few counts support this clonotype. The chain carries TRBV7-2 and TRBJ1-1; D perhaps matches TRBD1 (6 bases). Germline V gives CDR1 SGHTA, CDR2 FQGNSA. The ends were cut back, 5 bases at V and 2 bases at J, with 12 bases in the middle. There are 14 residues in the CDR3. The CDR3 bases are TGTGCCAGCAGCCCACAGGGCCCCAACACTGAAGCTTTCTTT. Protein sequence: CASSPQGPNTEAFF.

A few counts support this clonotype. The chain employs TRBV20-1 and TRBJ2-5, with a tentative D call TRBD1 (7 bases). V lost 5 bases and J lost 5, with 21 bases in between. The CDR3 extends over 15 amino acids. The V gene's germline CDR1 is DFQATT and CDR2 SNEGSKA (reference sequence). The chain's CDR3 is CSAEGAAGKEETQYF. CDR3 nucleotide sequence: TGCAGTGCTGAGGGGGCCGCGGGGAAGGAGGAGACCCAGTACTTC.